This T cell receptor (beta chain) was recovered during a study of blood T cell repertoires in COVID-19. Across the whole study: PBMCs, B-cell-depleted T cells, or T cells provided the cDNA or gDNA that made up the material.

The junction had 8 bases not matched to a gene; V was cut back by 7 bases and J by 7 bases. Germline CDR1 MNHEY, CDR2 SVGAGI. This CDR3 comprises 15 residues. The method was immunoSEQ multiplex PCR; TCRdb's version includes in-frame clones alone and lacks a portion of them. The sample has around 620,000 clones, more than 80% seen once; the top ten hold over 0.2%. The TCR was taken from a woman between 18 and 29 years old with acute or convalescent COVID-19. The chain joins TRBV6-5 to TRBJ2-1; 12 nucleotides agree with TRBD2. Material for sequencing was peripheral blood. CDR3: CASIILAGGSNEQFF. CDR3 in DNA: TGTGCCAGCATTATACTAGCGGGGGGAAGTAATGAGCAGTTCTTC.